The source of this T cell receptor beta chain is a study of T cell changes during pregnancy in multiple sclerosis. The protocol was immunoSEQ multiplex PCR, while the TCRdb copy is restricted to in-frame clones and leaves out a portion. The profile shows fewer than 35,000 clones, roughly 89% of them singletons. Trimming cost V 1 base and J 2 bases; bases outside gene matches: 2. The CDR3 sequence is 14 residues long. The germline V gene encodes CDR1 GTSNPN and CDR2 SVGIG (reference sequence). This chain links TRBV30 with TRBJ1-2, with TRBD1 matching over 9 bases. This clonotype was sampled from a female donor in good health, enrolled as a control in a pregnancy study. Sequenced here: CD4+ T cells from peripheral blood mononuclear cells, sampled in the third trimester of pregnancy. This CDR3 reads CAWSGGQGNYGYTF. The CDR3 bases are TGTGCCTGGAGTGGGGGACAGGGAAACTATGGCTACACCTTC. The complete variable domain, with remaining parts taken from reference TRBV30 and TRBJ1-2, reads SQTIHQWPATLVQPVGSPLSLECTVEGTSNPNLYWYRQAAGRGLQLLFYSVGIGQISSEVPQNLSASRPQDRQFILSSKKLLLSDSGFYLCAWSGGQGNYGYTFGSGTRLTVV.